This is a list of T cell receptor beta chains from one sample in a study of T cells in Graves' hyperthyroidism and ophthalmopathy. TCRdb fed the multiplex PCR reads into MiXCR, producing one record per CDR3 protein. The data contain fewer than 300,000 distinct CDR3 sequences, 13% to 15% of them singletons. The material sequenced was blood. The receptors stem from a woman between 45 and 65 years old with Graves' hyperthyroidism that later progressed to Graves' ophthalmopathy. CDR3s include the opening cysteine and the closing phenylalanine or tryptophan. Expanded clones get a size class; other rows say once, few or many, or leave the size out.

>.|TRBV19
CATSHPGEKTYEQYF
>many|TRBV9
CASSVVSSPNTGELFF
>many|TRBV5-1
CASSLVPTGTGESDTQYF
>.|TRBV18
CTSSRDRGYGSSTEAFF
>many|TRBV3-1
CASSQGQRRLSYEQYF
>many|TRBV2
CASLGQPGNQPQHF
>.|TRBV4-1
CASSQAIEGISEKLFF
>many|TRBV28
CASSSSGNSVDTEAFF
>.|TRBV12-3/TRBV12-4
CASSSRARNQPQHF
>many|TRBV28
CASRGQGEAQYF